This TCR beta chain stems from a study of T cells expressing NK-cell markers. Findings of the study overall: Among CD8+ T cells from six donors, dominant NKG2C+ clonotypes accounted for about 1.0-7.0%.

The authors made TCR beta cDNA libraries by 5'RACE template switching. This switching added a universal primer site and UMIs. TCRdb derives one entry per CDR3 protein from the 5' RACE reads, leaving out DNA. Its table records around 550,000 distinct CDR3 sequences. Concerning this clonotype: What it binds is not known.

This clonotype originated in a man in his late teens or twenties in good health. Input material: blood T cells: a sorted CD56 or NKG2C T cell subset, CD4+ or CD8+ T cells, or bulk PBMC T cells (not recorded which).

The CDR3 loop is CASSEQGVYQPQHF. The chain is built from TRBV25-1 and TRBJ1-5; checking the TCRdb D call of TRBD1 is not possible without DNA. Germline V gene data show CDR1 as MGHDK and CDR2 as SYGVNS. The CDR3 is 14 amino acids.